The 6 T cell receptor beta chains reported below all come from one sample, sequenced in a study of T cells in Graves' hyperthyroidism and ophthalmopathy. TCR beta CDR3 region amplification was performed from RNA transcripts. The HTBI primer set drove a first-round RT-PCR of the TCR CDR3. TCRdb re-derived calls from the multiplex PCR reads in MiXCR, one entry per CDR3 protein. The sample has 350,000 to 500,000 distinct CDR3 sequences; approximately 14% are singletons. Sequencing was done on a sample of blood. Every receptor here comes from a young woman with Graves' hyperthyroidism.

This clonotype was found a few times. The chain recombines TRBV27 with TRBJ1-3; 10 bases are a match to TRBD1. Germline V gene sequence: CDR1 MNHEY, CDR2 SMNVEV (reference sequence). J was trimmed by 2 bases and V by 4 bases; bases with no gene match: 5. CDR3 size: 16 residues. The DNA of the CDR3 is TGTGCCAGCAGTTCGCTGACAGGGGGCACTGGAAACACCATATATTTT. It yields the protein CASSSLTGGTGNTIYF.

The CDR3 spells CASSFLAAPSSYEQYF. Written as DNA, the CDR3 is TGTGCCAGCAGCTTTTTGGCGGCCCCCAGCTCCTACGAGCAGTACTTC. The chain joins TRBV7-8 to TRBJ2-7, with no clear D. V lost 3 bases to trimming and J lost 0 bases, with 15 bases between them. The CDR3 is made up of 16 amino acids. Germline-derived CDR1 and CDR2 are SGHVS and FQNEAQ.

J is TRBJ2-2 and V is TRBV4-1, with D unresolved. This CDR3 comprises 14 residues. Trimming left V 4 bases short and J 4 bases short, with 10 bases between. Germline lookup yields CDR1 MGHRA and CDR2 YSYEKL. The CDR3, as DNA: TGCGCCAGCAGCCCTCAGGATTTCACCGGGGAGCTGTTTTTT. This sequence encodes CASSPQDFTGELFF.

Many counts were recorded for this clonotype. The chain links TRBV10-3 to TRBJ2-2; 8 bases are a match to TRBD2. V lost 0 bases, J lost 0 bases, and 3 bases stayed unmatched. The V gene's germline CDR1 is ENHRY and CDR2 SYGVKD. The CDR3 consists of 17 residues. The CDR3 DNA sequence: TGTGCCATCAGTGAGTCGGGAGCGGGGGCGAACACCGGGGAGCTGTTTTTT. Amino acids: CAISESGAGANTGELFF.

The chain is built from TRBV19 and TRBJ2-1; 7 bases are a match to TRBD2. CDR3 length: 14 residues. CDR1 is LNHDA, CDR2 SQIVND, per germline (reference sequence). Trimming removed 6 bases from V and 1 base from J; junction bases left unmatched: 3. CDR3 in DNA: TGTGCCAGTAGACCGGGGGGATCCTACAATGAGCAGTTCTTC. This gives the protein CASRPGGSYNEQFF.

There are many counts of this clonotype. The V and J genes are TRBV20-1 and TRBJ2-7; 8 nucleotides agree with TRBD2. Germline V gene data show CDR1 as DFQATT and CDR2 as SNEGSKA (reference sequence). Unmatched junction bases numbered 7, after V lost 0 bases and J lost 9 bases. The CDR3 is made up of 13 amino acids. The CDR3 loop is CSARDQRERRQYF. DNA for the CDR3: TGCAGTGCTAGAGATCAGCGGGAGCGTCGGCAGTACTTC.